Below, 15 T cell receptor beta chains from the same sample are listed, as sequenced in a study of beta chain features in type 1 diabetes. Sequencing targeted expressed TCRB transcripts, as all isolated RNA had been reverse transcribed. Using immunoSEQ multiplex PCR, the repertoire was profiled, and TCRdb retains in-frame clones only, with some absent. Among fewer than 250,000 clones listed, over 8.5% were seen once. Sequenced: naive CD4+ T cells from blood. The receptors derive from a woman in her late teens or twenties in good health.

The V call is TRBV19, the J call TRBJ2-1; the match to TRBD2 covers 16 bases. J gave up 4 bases and V 5 bases, and 8 bases lay outside the gene matches. The CDR3 totals 18 residues. Germline V gives CDR1 LNHDA, CDR2 SQIVND (reference sequence). In DNA, the CDR3 is TGTGCCAGTAGTCCACCGGGACTAGCGGGAGGGTGGTACAATGAGCAGTTCTTC. This codes for CASSPPGLAGGWYNEQFF.

The chain employs TRBV2 and TRBJ1-1; perhaps TRBD1 as D (6 bases). Germline V gives CDR1 SNHLY, CDR2 FYNNEI. The CDR3 has 14 residues. Trimming pared 7 bases from V and 5 bases from J, leaving 17 bases between. The CDR3 DNA follows: TGTGCCAGCACAAAGACAGGTTTAGGAACTGAAGCTTTCTTT. This sequence encodes CASTKTGLGTEAFF.

The chain is built from TRBV7-2 and TRBJ2-1; TRBD2 aligns across 12 bases. CDR1 is SGHTA and CDR2 is FQGNSA in the germline V gene. Unmatched junction bases numbered 2, after V lost 1 base and J lost 10 bases. The CDR3 extends over 14 amino acids. CDR3 sequence (DNA): TGTGCCAGCAGCTTAGGACTAGCGGGGGTCGAGCAGTTCTTC. Protein: CASSLGLAGVEQFF.

There are a few counts of this clone. The CDR3 loop is CASSLSRGADTQYF. CDR3 nucleotides: TGTGCCAGCAGCTTAAGTAGAGGCGCAGATACGCAGTATTTT. The chain carries TRBV7-2 and TRBJ2-3; D uncertain. Germline-derived CDR1 and CDR2 are SGHTA and FQGNSA. With 2 bases removed from V and 4 bases from J, the gap between germline ends came to 10 bases. This CDR3 spans 14 amino acids.

This clone appeared many times. The chain joins TRBV7-9 to TRBJ2-6; TRBD1 is a possible D gene (6 bases). Germline values: CDR1 SEHNR, CDR2 FQNEAQ (reference sequence). Trimming stripped 0 bases from V and 1 base from J, with 10 bases between. The CDR3 consists of 17 residues. The chain's CDR3 is CASSLAAGASGANVLTF. CDR3 sequence (DNA): TGTGCCAGCAGCTTAGCAGCAGGGGCATCTGGGGCCAACGTCCTGACTTTC.

This clone was picked up a small number of times. One base away lies a much larger clone, so this may be a sequencing read error. V and J are TRBV5-4 and TRBJ2-1; D call uncertain. Trimming pared 4 bases from V and 8 bases from J, leaving 7 bases between. The CDR3 loop spans 11 amino acids. Germline CDR1 is SGHNT and CDR2 is YYREEE (reference sequence). The chain's CDR3 is CASSRSDEQFF. Written as DNA, the CDR3 is TGTGCCAGCAGCCGGAGCGATGAGCAGTTCTTC.

This clone was detected a few times. The V gene is TRBV13, the J gene TRBJ2-3; 10 nucleotides agree with TRBD2. The CDR3 loop spans 14 amino acids. V gave up 7 bases and J gave up 5 bases; unmatched junction bases: 6. Germline V CDR1 and CDR2: PRHDT, FYEKMQ (reference sequence). CDR3 protein: CASTQPSGRDTQYF. The CDR3 region has the DNA TGTGCCAGCACCCAACCTAGCGGGAGAGATACGCAGTATTTT.

The chain joins TRBV5-4 to TRBJ2-7; TRBD2 matches at 11 bases. The CDR3 length is 16 residues. The V segment lost 5 bases and the J segment 5 bases; nucleotides outside the gene matches: 12. Germline CDR1 SGHNT, CDR2 YYREEE (reference sequence). CDR3 in amino acids: CASRLNATSGRHEQYF. The CDR3, as DNA: TGTGCCAGCAGATTAAACGCCACTAGCGGGAGACACGAGCAGTACTTC.

V gene TRBV5-1 combines with J gene TRBJ1-1; 11 bases fit TRBD1. V shed 4 bases, J shed 2 bases, and the junction held 7 bases outside the gene matches. CDR1 SGHRS and CDR2 YFSETQ come from the germline V gene. The CDR3 extends over 16 amino acids. The CDR3, as DNA: TGCGCCAGCAGCCTGGGACAGGGGGGCAGAAACACTGAAGCTTTCTTT. Amino acid sequence: CASSLGQGGRNTEAFF.

This clone was seen a handful of times. This chain joins TRBV30 and TRBJ2-2; TRBD2 agrees at 8 bases. The V gene end was trimmed by 0 bases and the J gene end by 5 bases; junction bases not matched to a gene: 5. The CDR3 sequence is 15 residues long. Germline CDR1 is GTSNPN and CDR2 is SVGIG (reference sequence). This chain's CDR3 is CAWSVVVAGTGELFF. Written as DNA, the CDR3 is TGTGCCTGGAGTGTAGTGGTAGCGGGGACCGGGGAGCTGTTTTTT. Looking up the rest from reference TRBV30 and TRBJ2-2 gives the full variable domain: SQTIHQWPATLVQPVGSPLSLECTVEGTSNPNLYWYRQAAGRGLQLLFYSVGIGQISSEVPQNLSASRPQDRQFILSSKKLLLSDSGFYLCAWSVVVAGTGELFFGEGSRLTVL.

The rearrangement uses TRBV4-1 and TRBJ2-7; D is undetermined. Germline V gives CDR1 MGHRA, CDR2 YSYEKL. This CDR3 spans 14 amino acids. V lost 3 bases and J 1 base, leaving 10 bases between the germline ends. The CDR3 spells CASSQRLVSYEQYF. The DNA of the CDR3 is TGCGCCAGCAGCCAGCGTCTAGTGTCCTACGAGCAGTACTTC.

There are a few counts of this clone. The chain combines TRBV10-3 with TRBJ2-7; D is perhaps TRBD1 (7 bases). The CDR3 spans 14 residues. Deletions cut 7 bases from V and 3 bases from J, with 16 bases between. CDR1 is ENHRY and CDR2 is SYGVKD in the germline V gene. The CDR3 loop is CAINNGGGFYEQYF. In DNA, the CDR3 is TGTGCCATCAACAACGGAGGGGGCTTCTACGAGCAGTACTTC.

This clone was counted between two and nine times. This chain connects TRBV2 to TRBJ2-1; 8 bases fit TRBD2. Losses at the gene ends were 3 bases for V and 2 bases for J; bases not matched to a gene: 15. This CDR3 spans 19 amino acids. Germline V lookup: CDR1 SNHLY, CDR2 FYNNEI. CDR3 nucleotide sequence: TGTGCCAGCAGTGATGATATTACTAGCGGCCCGAGGACCTACAATGAGCAGTTCTTC. Residues: CASSDDITSGPRTYNEQFF.

The V gene is TRBV21-1, the J gene TRBJ2-5; the D segment call TRBD1 is taken from the table without a DNA check. TRBV21-1 has pseudogene status. This CDR3 is 16 amino acids long. In DNA, the CDR3 is TGTGCCAGCAGCAAGTACAGGGGTGAGGGCCAAGAGACCCAGTACTTC. Residues: CASSKYRGEGQETQYF.

The rearrangement uses TRBV19 and TRBJ1-5, with 7 bases matching TRBD1. Trimming cost V 4 bases and J 10 bases; bases outside gene matches: 10. Germline-derived CDR1 and CDR2 are LNHDA and SQIVND (reference sequence). The CDR3 consists of 14 residues. The CDR3 sequence: CASSRGQAPGPQHF. The CDR3 bases are TGTGCCAGTAGTAGAGGACAGGCCCCTGGTCCCCAGCATTTT.